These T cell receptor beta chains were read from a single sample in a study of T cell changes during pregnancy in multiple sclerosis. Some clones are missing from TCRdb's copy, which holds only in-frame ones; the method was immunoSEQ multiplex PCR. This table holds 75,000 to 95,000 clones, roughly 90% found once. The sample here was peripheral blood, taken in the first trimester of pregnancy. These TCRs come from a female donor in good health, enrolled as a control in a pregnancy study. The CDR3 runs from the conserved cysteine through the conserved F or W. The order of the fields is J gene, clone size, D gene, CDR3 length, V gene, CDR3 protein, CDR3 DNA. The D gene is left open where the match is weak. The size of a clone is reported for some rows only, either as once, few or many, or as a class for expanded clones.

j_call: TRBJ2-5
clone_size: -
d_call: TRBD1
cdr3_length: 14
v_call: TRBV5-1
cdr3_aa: CASSLTTGGETQYF
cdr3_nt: TGCGCCAGCAGCTTGACGACAGGGGGAGAGACCCAGTACTTC

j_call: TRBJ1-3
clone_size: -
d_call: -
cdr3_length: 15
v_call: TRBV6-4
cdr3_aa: CASRKYMISGNTIYF
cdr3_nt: TGTGCCAGCAGGAAATACATGATTTCTGGAAACACCATATATTTT

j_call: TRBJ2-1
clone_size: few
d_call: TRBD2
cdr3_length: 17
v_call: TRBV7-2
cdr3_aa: CASSLVATSGGYNEQFF
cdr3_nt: TGTGCCAGCAGCTTAGTAGCCACTAGCGGGGGTTACAATGAGCAGTTCTTC

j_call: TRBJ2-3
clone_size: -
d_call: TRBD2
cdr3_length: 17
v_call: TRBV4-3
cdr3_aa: CASSQDLLAGGRHTQYF
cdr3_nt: TGCGCCAGCAGCCAGGATTTACTAGCGGGAGGTCGGCATACGCAGTATTTT

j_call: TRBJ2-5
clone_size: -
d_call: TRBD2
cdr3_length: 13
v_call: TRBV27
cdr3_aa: CASKRSGMETQYF
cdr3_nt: TGTGCCAGCAAACGGAGCGGGATGGAGACCCAGTACTTC

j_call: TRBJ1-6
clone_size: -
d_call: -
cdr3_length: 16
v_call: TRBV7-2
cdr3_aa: CASSLGQPGPNSPLHF
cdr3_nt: TGTGCCAGCAGCTTAGGGCAGCCTGGGCCCAATTCACCCCTCCACTTT

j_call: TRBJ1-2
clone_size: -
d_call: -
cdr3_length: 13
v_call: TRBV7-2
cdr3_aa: CASSFGQGDGYTF
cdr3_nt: TGTGCCAGCAGCTTCGGGCAGGGTGATGGCTACACCTTC

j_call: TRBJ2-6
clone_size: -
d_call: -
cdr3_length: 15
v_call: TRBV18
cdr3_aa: CASSADSSGANVLTF
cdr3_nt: TGTGCCAGCTCAGCGGACAGCTCTGGGGCCAACGTCCTGACTTTC

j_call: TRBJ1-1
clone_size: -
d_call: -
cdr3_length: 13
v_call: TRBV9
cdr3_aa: CASSGGQSTEAFF
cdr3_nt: TGTGCCAGCAGCGGAGGGCAGAGCACTGAAGCTTTCTTT

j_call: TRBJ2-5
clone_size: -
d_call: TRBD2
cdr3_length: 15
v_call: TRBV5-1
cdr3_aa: CASSSTSGEGETQYF
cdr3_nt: TGCGCCAGCAGCTCGACTAGCGGAGAGGGGGAGACCCAGTACTTC

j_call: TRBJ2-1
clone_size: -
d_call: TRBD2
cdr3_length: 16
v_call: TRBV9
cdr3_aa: CASSAEWTSGSDEQFF
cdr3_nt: TGTGCCAGCAGCGCTGAATGGACTAGCGGGAGCGATGAGCAGTTCTTC

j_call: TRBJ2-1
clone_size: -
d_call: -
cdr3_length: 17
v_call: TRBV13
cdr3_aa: CASSLEGRGGAYNEQFF
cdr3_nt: TGTGCCAGCAGCTTAGAAGGGAGGGGGGGGGCCTACAATGAGCAGTTCTTC

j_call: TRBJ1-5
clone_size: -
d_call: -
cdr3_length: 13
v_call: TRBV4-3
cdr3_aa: CASSQEFSLPQHF
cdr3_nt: TGCGCCAGCAGCCAAGAGTTTTCGCTACCCCAGCATTTT

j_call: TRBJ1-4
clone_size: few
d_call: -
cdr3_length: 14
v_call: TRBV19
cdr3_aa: CASSIGQRNEKLFF
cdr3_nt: TGTGCCAGTAGTATAGGGCAGCGGAATGAAAAACTGTTTTTT

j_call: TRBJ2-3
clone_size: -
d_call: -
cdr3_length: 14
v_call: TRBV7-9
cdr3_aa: CASSLGLSTDTQYF
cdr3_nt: TGTGCCAGCAGCCTGGGACTTAGCACAGATACGCAGTATTTT

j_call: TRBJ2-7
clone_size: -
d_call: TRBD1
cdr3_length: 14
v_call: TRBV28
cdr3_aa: CASTRTGPGYEQYF
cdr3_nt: TGTGCCAGCACCCGGACAGGCCCTGGCTACGAGCAGTACTTC

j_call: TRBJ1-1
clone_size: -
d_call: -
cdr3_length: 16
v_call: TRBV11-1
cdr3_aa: CASSSHTRGMNTEAFF
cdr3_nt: TGTGCCAGCAGCTCTCACACCAGGGGCATGAACACTGAAGCTTTCTTT